This T cell receptor beta chain was captured by sequencing in a study of cytomegalovirus exposure and HLA in healthy donors. Regarding the study as a whole: In vitro checks showed that a few CMV-associated chains really do target CMV antigens.

CDR3 size: 12 residues. V lost 4 bases, J lost 3 bases, and 5 bases lay in between. Germline CDR1 is MGHDK and CDR2 is SYGVNS. On this clone: Antigen: not known.

Sequencing used immunoSEQ multiplex PCR; TCRdb keeps in-frame clones, though not all of them. The data hold 200,000 to 250,000 clones, with about 90% observed a single time. Sequenced input: PBMCs. This sequence joins TRBV25-1 and TRBJ2-3; no reliable D call. The TCR originated in a man between 18 and 29 years old in good health and CMV-seropositive. CDR3 DNA: TGTGCCAGCAGTGGATATACAGATACGCAGTATTTT. Translated: CASSGYTDTQYF.